The present entry profiles one TCR beta chain with its context. The antigen is unknown. TCRdb called the reads again in MiXCR, with one record for every CDR3 protein. Of around 430,000 distinct CDR3 sequences in the sample, about 44% were seen once. These data come from a study of T cell repertoires in cytomegalovirus infection. For the study at large: Newly reported HLA-C-restricted and thoroughly characterized HLA-B-restricted CMV epitopes were employed. Public TCR beta signatures provided an indication of both CMV infection and a matching HLA type.

Notes on the study in general: Totalled public TCR beta family frequency picked out people who carried CMV plus the relevant HLA.

This CDR3 is built from 12 residues. The V end was cut by 3 bases, the J end by 5 bases, with 4 bases between. Looked up from germline, CDR1 is SNHLY and CDR2 is FYNNEI. The chain recombines TRBV2 with TRBJ2-2; no firm D call. This sample comprised cultured PBMCs, obtained from culture after CMV antigen stimulation. The sequence derives from a human donor in good health (CMV status not recorded). Some clones in this sample may be carry-over from other donors' samples. The CDR3 bases are TGTGCCAGCAGTGAGGCAACCGGGGAGCTGTTTTTT. Its translation: CASSEATGELFF.